The TCR beta chain under discussion was sequenced for a study of T cells in Graves' hyperthyroidism and ophthalmopathy. Study-wide findings and caveats: Within blood appeared most thyroid clonotypes that had expanded above 0.001. A median around 6.4 months before onset, the model predicted ophthalmopathy.

There are 16 residues in the CDR3. In germline, CDR1 is SGHTA, CDR2 FQGNSA. Germline trimming cut 5 bases from V and 5 bases from J; bases unmatched to any gene: 6. Thyroid ultrasound, orbital computed tomography, clinical symptoms, and serum thyroxine and TRAb underpinned diagnoses. Notes on this clonotype: Its antigen is not known.

Researchers amplified the TCR beta CDR3 regions from RNA transcripts. The HTBI primer set drove a first-round RT-PCR of the TCR CDR3. TCRdb recomputed calls from the multiplex PCR reads with MiXCR, one row per CDR3 protein. Of 480,000 or so distinct CDR3 sequences listed, 46% are singletons. Sequenced input: peripheral blood or thyroid tissue (not recorded which). The sequence was collected from an adult woman with Graves' disease, either hyperthyroidism or ophthalmopathy (not recorded which). This chain uses TRBV7-2 with TRBJ2-5; 15 bases agree with TRBD2. This CDR3 is CASSGGLAGGVETQYF. The CDR3, as DNA: TGTGCCAGCAGCGGAGGACTAGCGGGAGGGGTGGAGACCCAGTACTTC.